This TCR beta chain was captured in a study of persistence of HIV-infected CD4 T cells (dated by TCRdb to 2020 to 2021). Some background on the complete study: The study isolated CMV- and HIV-1 Gag-responding CD4+ T cells from ART-treated individuals to examine antigen-driven clonal expansion of HIV-1-infected cells. The median time the participants had spent on suppressive ART was over six years. Peripheral blood samples of up to roughly 200 mL were collected at multiple time points, except for a couple of participants, who underwent leukapheresis at a single time point. TCRbeta sequencing assessed the clonality of all cells in each sorted population, while proviral sequencing assessed the clonality of infected cells. Cross-participant TCR cluster analysis included roughly 8 participants for CMV and more than five participants for Gag.

Overall study results and their limits: Degenerate expanded CDR3beta sequences were enriched in antigen-responding cells, suggesting convergent selection of CD4+ responses to CMV and Gag. Few individuals were included in the study, and only a limited range of antigens was tested. Significantly lower TCRbeta richness was observed in CMV- and Gag-responding cells than in anti-CD3/anti-CD28-responding cells, and higher oligoclonality was observed in CMV-responding cells than in CD3/CD28-stimulated and Gag-responding cells. Within the same sorted populations, TCR oligoclonality correlated with proviral oligoclonality. Restriction of bulk TCR analyses to the rare CMV-responding cells that actually carried HIV-1 proviruses was not possible.

TCRbeta repertoires were sequenced from genomic DNA with the immunoSEQ hsTCRB assay version 4 in survey mode. Genomic DNA was diluted to about 10 ng/uL, and up to roughly 1 ug per sample was used for TCRbeta sequencing. Turning to the authors' computational methods: Analysis of the TCRbeta data was done in ImmunoSeq Analyzer 3.0, and diversity was computed on productive nucleotide rearrangements. Using the Immunarch R package, the improved Chao index served to estimate lower-bound TCR diversity and the Gini coefficient served to estimate clonality. When different nucleotide rearrangements encoded the same CDR3beta amino acid sequence, each rearrangement was treated as a distinct clonotype. Differential abundance analysis identified TCRbeta sequences significantly enriched in antigen-responding cells relative to anti-CD3/anti-CD28-activated cells. GLIPH2 grouped TCRs by predicted peptide-MHC specificity, both within each participant and across combined participant data sets. In TCRdb, the immuneACCESS table is reduced to in-frame sequences with V and J assigned. These tables do not hold every clone; where another copy was compared, an unresolved V gene accounts for under half, and the others remain unexplained. D and trimming were read from the DNA, whereas the V and J calls and clone size are those reported in that table. Across this sample there are roughly 41,000 clones, with 65% to 85% seen only once. Together, the top ten hold 1.5% to 2% of the sample.

Trimming takes 5 bases from V and 6 bases from J, and the germline ends sit 11 bases apart. From the germline V gene (reference sequence), CDR1 is SEHNR and CDR2 is FQNEAQ. Inclusive of the bounding cysteine and phenylalanine, the CDR3 is 12 residues long. Kept here is only the CDR3 DNA, which spans 36 bases and is read in frame from base 1. The treatment or condition label corresponds to: suppressive antiretroviral therapy. Cells were stimulated with lysates of CMV-infected fibroblasts at 7.5 to 10 ug/mL. Memory CD4+ T cells that did not respond, being CD40L-negative, CD69-negative and CD45RO-high, were sorted as memory populations depleted of antigen-responding cells. Participants were HIV-1-infected adults who started suppressive ART during chronic infection. Plasma HIV-1 RNA had been undetectable (below 50 copies/mL) in participants for at least 4 years. To be included, participants needed a CD4+ T cell count above 400 cells/uL and a positive CMV serology. Before stimulation, PBMCs were isolated using density centrifugation and depleted of CD8+ T cells. For around 18 hours, the CD8-depleted PBMCs were stimulated with anti-CD28/CD49d costimulation, a CD40-blocking antibody, and enfuvirtide to prevent new infections. Sorting was done on either a Beckman Coulter MoFlo Legacy or an XDP sorter, and propidium iodide was used to exclude dead cells. The QIAamp DNA Mini Kit was used for genomic DNA extraction from samples above one million cells, and the Quick-DNA Microprep Kit was used otherwise.

Comment on this clone: The clone's antigen remains unknown. Base quality data are lacking; no much larger clone is found one base away.

The V and J segments used are TRBV7-9 and TRBJ2-7; D gene: possibly TRBD1, on 6 matching bases. The sequence was obtained from an adult man with HIV who was CMV-seropositive. The material was CD4+ T cells sorted from PBMCs after approximately 19-hour stimulation, obtained from a patient who received antiretroviral therapy. The cell subset or site label of this sample denotes: CD40L-CD69- CD45RO-high memory CD4 T cells not responding to CMV lysate. CDR3 reads: CASSEPGAEQYF. The sequenced DNA: TGTGCCAGCAGCGAACCAGGGGCCGAGCAGTACTTC.